This T cell receptor beta chain was profiled in a study of OX40 agonist ivuxolimab in advanced cancers. As for the study in general: With a range of roughly 20 to 85, age averaged roughly 61 years, and about 80% were male. General study results and limits: Clonal expansion was seen in CD4+ and CD8+ blood T cells by week 6 at 0.1 to 3.0 mg/kg.

The V and J ends lost 0 bases and 1 base respectively, with 8 bases between them. Germline V lookup: CDR1 SGDLS, CDR2 YYNGEE. The CDR3 contains 14 residues. This clone was seen just once. No antigen is known for it. The protocol was immunoSEQ multiplex PCR, while the TCRdb copy is restricted to in-frame clones and leaves out a portion. The sample includes approximately 50,000 clones, 85% to 95% seen only once; the top ten take about 20%. Sequenced material: CD4+ or CD8+ T cells sorted from blood, taken in a trial of the OX40 agonist ivuxolimab. The genes are TRBV9 and TRBJ2-7; D is undetermined. The TCR originated in an adult with an advanced solid tumor such as melanoma, head and neck, liver or kidney cancer. CDR3 amino acids: CASSVASISYEQYF. CDR3 nucleotides: TGTGCCAGCAGCGTAGCCAGTATTTCCTACGAGCAGTACTTC.